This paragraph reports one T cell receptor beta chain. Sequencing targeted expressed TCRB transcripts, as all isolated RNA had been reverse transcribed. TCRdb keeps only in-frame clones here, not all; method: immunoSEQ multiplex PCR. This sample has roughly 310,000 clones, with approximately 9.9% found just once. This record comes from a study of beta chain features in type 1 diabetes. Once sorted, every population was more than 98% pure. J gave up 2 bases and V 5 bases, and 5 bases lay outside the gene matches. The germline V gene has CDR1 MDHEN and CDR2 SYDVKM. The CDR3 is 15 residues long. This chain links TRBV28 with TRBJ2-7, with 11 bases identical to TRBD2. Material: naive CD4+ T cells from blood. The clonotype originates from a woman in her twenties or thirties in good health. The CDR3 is CASSLGTSGPYEQYF. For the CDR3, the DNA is TGTGCCAGCAGTCTCGGGACTAGCGGCCCCTACGAGCAGTACTTC.